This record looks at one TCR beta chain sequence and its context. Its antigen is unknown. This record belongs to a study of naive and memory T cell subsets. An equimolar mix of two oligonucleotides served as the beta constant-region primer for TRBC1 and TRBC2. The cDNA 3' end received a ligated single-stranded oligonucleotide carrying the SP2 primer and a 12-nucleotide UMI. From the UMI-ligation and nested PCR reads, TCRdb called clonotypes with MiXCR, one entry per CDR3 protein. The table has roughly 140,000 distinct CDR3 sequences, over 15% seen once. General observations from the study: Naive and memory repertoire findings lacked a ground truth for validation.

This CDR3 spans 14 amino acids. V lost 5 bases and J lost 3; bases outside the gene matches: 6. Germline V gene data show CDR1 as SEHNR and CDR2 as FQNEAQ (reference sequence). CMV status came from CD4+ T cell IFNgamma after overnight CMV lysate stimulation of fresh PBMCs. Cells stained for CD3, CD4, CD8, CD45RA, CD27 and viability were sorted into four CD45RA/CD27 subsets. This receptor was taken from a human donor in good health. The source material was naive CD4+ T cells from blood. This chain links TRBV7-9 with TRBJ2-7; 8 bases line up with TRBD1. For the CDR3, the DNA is TGTGCCAGCAGCCCAAGTGACAGGGGCTACGAGCAGTACTTC. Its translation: CASSPSDRGYEQYF.